This TCR beta chain is from a study of OX40 agonist ivuxolimab in advanced cancers. Sequenced by immunoSEQ multiplex PCR; TCRdb stores in-frame clones only, minus some. The data hold under 35,000 clones, with approximately 84% observed a single time. Trimming left V 4 bases short and J 6 bases short, with 2 bases between. Looked up from germline, CDR1 is MNHNY and CDR2 is SVGAGI (reference sequence). The length of the CDR3 is 10 residues. The sample was CD4+ or CD8+ T cells sorted from blood, taken in a trial of the OX40 agonist ivuxolimab. The J gene is TRBJ2-3, the V gene TRBV6-6, with D hard to call. The receptor's source is an adult with an advanced solid tumor such as melanoma, head and neck, liver or kidney cancer. The CDR3 bases are TGTGCCAGCAGTTGGGATACGCAGTATTTT. Protein: CASSWDTQYF.